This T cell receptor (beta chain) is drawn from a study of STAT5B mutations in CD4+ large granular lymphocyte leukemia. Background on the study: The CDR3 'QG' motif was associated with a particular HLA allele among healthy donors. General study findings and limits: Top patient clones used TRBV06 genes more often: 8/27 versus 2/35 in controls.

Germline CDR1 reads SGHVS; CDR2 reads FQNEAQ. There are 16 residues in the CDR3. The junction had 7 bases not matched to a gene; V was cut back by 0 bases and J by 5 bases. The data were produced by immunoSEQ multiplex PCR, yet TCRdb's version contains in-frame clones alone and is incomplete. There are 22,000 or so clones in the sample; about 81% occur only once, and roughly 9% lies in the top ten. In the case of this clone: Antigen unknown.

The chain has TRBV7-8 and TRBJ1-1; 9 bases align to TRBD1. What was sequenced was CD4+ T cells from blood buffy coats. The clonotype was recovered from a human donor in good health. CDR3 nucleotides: TGTGCCAGCAGCTTAGCGTATGGGACAGGGAATACTGAAGCTTTCTTT. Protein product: CASSLAYGTGNTEAFF.